The 29 T cell receptor beta chains presented below share a single source sample, sequenced in a study of shared clonotypes between healthy human individuals. Only CD45RO-negative cells positively selected for CCR7 counted as naive CD8 cells, so terminally differentiated effector memory CD45RA+ cells were excluded. This table comes from immunoSEQ multiplex PCR, and its TCRdb copy is limited to in-frame clones, with some not included. There are roughly 2.1 million clones in the sample; 85% to 95% occur only once, and around 1.7% lies in the top ten. Sequenced: naive CD8+ T cells from PBMCs. These receptors all stem from a man younger than 35 in good health. Some clones in this sample may be carry-over from other donors' samples.

The chain is built from TRBV21-1 and TRBJ1-5; no check of the table's D call, TRBD1, against the DNA was made. TRBV21-1 is a pseudogene. This CDR3 is 12 amino acids long. CDR3 region: CATSYRVQPQHF. DNA for the CDR3: TGTGCCACCTCTTACAGGGTTCAGCCCCAGCATTTT.

This clone was seen more than once but under ten times. The chain is built from TRBV10-3 and TRBJ1-1; weak D call: TRBD1 (6 bases). This CDR3 is 11 amino acids long. The germline V and J ends were trimmed by 9 bases and 4 bases, with 9 bases remaining between them. CDR1 ENHRY and CDR2 SYGVKD come from the germline V gene. The CDR3: CAMGGGTEAFF. For the CDR3, the DNA is TGTGCCATGGGGGGCGGCACTGAAGCTTTCTTT.

The rearrangement joins TRBV27 to TRBJ2-1; 12 bases map to TRBD2. The germline CDR1 and CDR2 sequences are MNHEY and SMNVEV (reference sequence). J lost 4 bases, V lost 9 bases, and 10 bases had no gene match. The CDR3 has 16 residues. CDR3 sequence: CARTPLAGGPYNEQFF. In nucleotides, the CDR3 is TGTGCCAGAACCCCACTAGCGGGAGGACCTTACAATGAGCAGTTCTTC.

This clone was observed once. The chain is built from TRBV11-3 and TRBJ2-3, with D hard to call. Germline V gives CDR1 SGHNT, CDR2 YENEEA. Trimming cost V 5 bases and J 9 bases, with 15 bases left between them. The CDR3 runs 13 residues. For the CDR3, the DNA is TGTGCCAGCAGCCCGCGCTTGGGGAAGACGCAGTATTTT. Translated, it gives CASSPRLGKTQYF.

As DNA, the CDR3 is TGTGCCAGTAGTATGGTGGCAGGGGCTTTAAGCAATCAGCCCCAGCATTTT. This gives the protein CASSMVAGALSNQPQHF. The chain links TRBV19 to TRBJ1-5; D is perhaps TRBD1 (6 bases). V was clipped by 3 bases and J by 1 base, with 16 bases between them. This CDR3 region has 17 residues. The germline CDR1 and CDR2 sequences are LNHDA and SQIVND (reference sequence).

V usage is TRBV4-1 and J usage is TRBJ1-2; 8 bases agree with TRBD1. The CDR3 covers 15 residues. Germline CDR1 is MGHRA and CDR2 is YSYEKL. V lost 1 base and J lost 7; bases outside the gene matches: 8. The CDR3 sequence is CASSQGVRTGTGYTF. The CDR3 coding sequence is TGCGCCAGCAGCCAAGGGGTGAGGACAGGGACTGGCTACACCTTC.

V is TRBV19 and J is TRBJ1-5; 7 nucleotides agree with TRBD1. Germline CDR1 is LNHDA and CDR2 is SQIVND (reference sequence). The V and J ends lost 0 bases and 0 bases, in that order; junction bases with no gene match: 11. The CDR3 length is 19 residues. CDR3 sequence: CASSIEFDRAIYSNQPQHF. The CDR3 DNA follows: TGTGCCAGTAGTATAGAGTTTGACAGGGCTATCTATAGCAATCAGCCCCAGCATTTT. Based on the CDR3 plus reference TRBV19 and TRBJ1-5, the full variable domain is DGGITQSPKYLFRKEGQNVTLSCEQNLNHDAMYWYRQDPGQGLRLIYYSQIVNDFQKGDIAEGYSVSREKKESFPLTVTSAQKNPTAFYLCASSIEFDRAIYSNQPQHFGDGTRLSIL.

The chain has TRBV27 and TRBJ2-7; 8 nucleotides align to TRBD2. The CDR3 is 15 amino acids. V shed 4 bases and J 2 bases; nucleotides not matched to a gene: 7. CDR1 is MNHEY and CDR2 is SMNVEV in the germline V gene (reference sequence). CDR3 region: CASSYFSGAPYEQYF. CDR3 nucleotides: TGTGCCAGCAGTTACTTTAGCGGGGCCCCCTACGAGCAGTACTTC.

This clone is a singleton in its sample. The V and J genes are TRBV29-1 and TRBJ1-4, with D maybe TRBD1 (5 bases). Germline V lookup: CDR1 SQVTM, CDR2 ANQGSEA. This CDR3 region has 17 residues. V shed 1 base and J shed 4 bases, with 19 bases lying between them. The CDR3 reads CSVEGVNWGLDNEKLFF. CDR3 nucleotides: TGCAGCGTTGAAGGGGTGAACTGGGGCTTGGATAATGAAAAACTGTTTTTT.

This CDR3 reads CAISRRLAEGVSEQYF. The CDR3 coding sequence is TGTGCCATCAGTCGACGACTAGCGGAGGGGGTCTCCGAGCAGTACTTC. The chain links TRBV10-3 to TRBJ2-7; TRBD2 agrees at 9 bases. The CDR3 has 16 residues. Trimming cost V 5 bases and J 6 bases; bases outside gene matches: 14. Germline loops: CDR1 ENHRY, CDR2 SYGVKD.

V and J are TRBV4-1 and TRBJ1-3; TRBD1 agrees at 8 bases. The CDR3 runs 16 residues. The germline V gene encodes CDR1 MGHRA and CDR2 YSYEKL. V shed 3 bases, J shed 4 bases, and the junction held 8 bases outside the gene matches. CDR3 protein: CASSHASGTGGNTIYF. CDR3 nucleotides: TGCGCCAGCAGCCACGCATCCGGGACAGGAGGAAACACCATATATTTT.

The V call is TRBV14, the J call TRBJ2-3, with a possible D match to TRBD1 (5 bases). Germline CDR1 is SGHDN and CDR2 is FVKESK. This CDR3 is built from 15 residues. V was cut by 1 base and J by 2 bases, with 10 bases left in between. The CDR3 protein is CASSQGQFSTDTQYF. CDR3 coding DNA: TGTGCCAGCAGCCAAGGACAGTTTTCCACAGATACGCAGTATTTT.

The J gene is TRBJ1-4, the V gene TRBV7-9; D may be TRBD1 (5 bases). The V end lost 1 base, the J end lost 3 bases, and 12 bases lay between the germline ends. Germline V gene data show CDR1 as SEHNR and CDR2 as FQNEAQ (reference sequence). The CDR3 is made up of 16 amino acids. CDR3 in DNA: TGTGCCAGCAGCTTAGGCGAACTCAGGGCTAATGAAAAACTGTTTTTT. This codes for CASSLGELRANEKLFF.

This clone occurred once. The same CDR3 can be traced to other DNA sequences in this sample. The chain uses TRBV4-1 and TRBJ1-5; TRBD1 agrees at 10 bases. J gave up 4 bases and V 4 bases, and 1 base lay outside the gene matches. Germline CDR1 reads MGHRA; CDR2 reads YSYEKL. The CDR3 runs to 14 residues. The CDR3 protein is CASSPGQGNQPQHF. The CDR3, as DNA: TGCGCCAGCAGCCCGGGACAGGGGAATCAGCCCCAGCATTTT.

The rearrangement joins TRBV19 to TRBJ1-1; tentatively, D is TRBD1 (5 bases). From germline, CDR1 is LNHDA and CDR2 SQIVND (reference sequence). The V gene lost 5 bases and the J gene lost 0 bases, with 13 bases spanning the gap. The CDR3 loop spans 15 amino acids. For the CDR3, the DNA is TGTGCCAGTAGTGTGGGACGGACACTGAACACTGAAGCTTTCTTT. Translating gives CASSVGRTLNTEAFF.

The CDR3 DNA follows: TGTGCCAGCAGCATCGAACTAGGACTAGCGGGATGGTACGAGCAGTACTTC. Translating it yields CASSIELGLAGWYEQYF. The V gene is TRBV7-9, the J gene TRBJ2-7; 12 bases are shared with TRBD2. The CDR3 has 17 amino acids. From germline, CDR1 is SEHNR and CDR2 FQNEAQ (reference sequence). Losses at the gene ends were 5 bases for V and 4 bases for J; bases not matched to a gene: 12.

The rearrangement joins TRBV4-1 to TRBJ2-7, with TRBD1 matching 7 bases. Trimming cost V 3 bases and J 1 base; bases outside gene matches: 6. CDR3 size: 15 residues. CDR1 is MGHRA, CDR2 YSYEKL, per germline. CDR3 in DNA: TGCGCCAGCAGCCAGATCCCGACAGGGTCCTACGAGCAGTACTTC. It translates to CASSQIPTGSYEQYF.

As to this clone: In the same sample, other DNA sequences code for this CDR3. The chain has TRBV7-9 and TRBJ1-2; D unclear. This CDR3 is built from 12 residues. CDR1 SEHNR and CDR2 FQNEAQ come from the germline V gene (reference sequence). Trimming stripped 1 base from V and 4 bases from J, with 4 bases between. As DNA, the CDR3 is TGTGCCAGCAGCTTAGATAGCTATGGCTACACCTTC. Protein: CASSLDSYGYTF.

Here the CDR3 DNA reads TGCGCCAGCAGCCAAGACCCCCGGACAGGGGCCTACGAGCAGTACTTC. This gives the protein CASSQDPRTGAYEQYF. This rearrangement joins TRBV4-1 to TRBJ2-7; TRBD1 agrees at 9 bases. CDR3 length equals 16 residues. With V trimmed by 0 bases and J by 2 bases, 5 bases remained unmatched. Germline V lookup: CDR1 MGHRA, CDR2 YSYEKL.

The chain combines TRBV7-2 with TRBJ2-1; D unresolved. The V end was cut by 5 bases, the J end by 8 bases, with 16 bases between. The germline V gene has CDR1 SGHTA and CDR2 FQGNSA. This CDR3 is built from 14 residues. For the CDR3, the DNA is TGTGCCAGCAGCCCCCGCAGTCGGAGAGATGAGCAGTTCTTC. This codes for CASSPRSRRDEQFF. Full variable domain (remainder filled in from reference TRBV7-2 and TRBJ2-1): GAGVSQSPSNKVTEKGKDVELRCDPISGHTALYWYRQSLGQGLEFLIYFQGNSAPDKSGLPSDRFSAERTGGSVSTLTIQRTQQEDSAVYLCASSPRSRRDEQFFGPGTRLTVL.

In its sample, this clone was seen once. The chain couples TRBV9 to TRBJ2-7; 10 bases line up with TRBD1. The CDR3 totals 15 residues. J lost 0 bases, V lost 3 bases, and 3 bases had no gene match. Germline V gives CDR1 SGDLS, CDR2 YYNGEE. This chain's CDR3 is CASSAWTGGSYEQYF. The DNA for the CDR3 is TGTGCCAGCAGCGCTTGGACAGGGGGCTCCTACGAGCAGTACTTC.

This clone was picked up a small number of times. The chain combines TRBV9 with TRBJ1-1; D is undetermined. Germline CDR1 reads SGDLS; CDR2 reads YYNGEE. This CDR3 has 12 residues. V gave up 5 bases and J gave up 0 bases, with 5 bases separating them. CDR3 loop: CASSTVNTEAFF. DNA for the CDR3: TGTGCCAGCAGTACAGTGAACACTGAAGCTTTCTTT.

The gene calls are TRBV7-9 and TRBJ2-5; TRBD1 aligns across 9 bases. CDR1 and CDR2 (germline): SEHNR, FQNEAQ (reference sequence). The CDR3 is 15 residues long. The junction had 9 bases not matched to a gene; V was cut back by 5 bases and J by 5 bases. CDR3 nucleotides: TGTGCCAGCAGCCCAGTACAGGGGGCCCGGGAGACCCAGTACTTC. Amino acid sequence: CASSPVQGARETQYF.

The chain carries TRBV5-8 and TRBJ2-7; 8 bases fit TRBD2. The CDR3 sequence is 14 residues long. Germline V gene data show CDR1 as SGHTS and CDR2 as YDEGEE. V was pared by 2 bases and J by 4 bases, with 5 bases of the junction left unmatched. The CDR3 DNA reads as TGTGCCAGCAGCTTTTTAGCGGGACCGTACGAGCAGTACTTC. Translation: CASSFLAGPYEQYF.

This chain connects TRBV29-1 to TRBJ2-7; D tentatively reads TRBD1 or TRBD2 (6 bases each). The CDR3 spans 13 residues. Per germline, CDR1 SQVTM and CDR2 ANQGSEA. Deletions cut 7 bases from V and 6 bases from J, with 19 bases between. The CDR3 coding sequence is TGCAGCGCGGGGGATCAAACAGGGCCCGAGCAGTACTTC. Its protein product is CSAGDQTGPEQYF.

The chain combines TRBV5-6 with TRBJ2-1; 11 bases are shared with TRBD2. J was trimmed by 10 bases and V by 4 bases; bases with no gene match: 7. This CDR3 region has 14 residues. Germline V CDR1 and CDR2: SGHDT, YYEEEE. The CDR3 DNA sequence: TGTGCCAGCAGCATAGCGGGAGGGCCTATGGAGCAGTTCTTC. This codes for CASSIAGGPMEQFF.

The genes are TRBV29-1 and TRBJ2-1; possibly TRBD1 for D (5 bases). CDR1 and CDR2 (germline): SQVTM, ANQGSEA. Trimming stripped 1 base from V and 0 bases from J, with 13 bases between. CDR3 length: 16 amino acids. CDR3 residues: CSVEGGYLSSYNEQFF. CDR3 sequence (DNA): TGCAGCGTTGAAGGGGGCTACCTTAGCTCCTACAATGAGCAGTTCTTC.

Only one count was recorded for this clone. The rearrangement links TRBV9 to TRBJ1-2; a weak D match, TRBD1 (5 bases). V was clipped by 4 bases and J by 1 base, with 14 bases between them. This CDR3 spans 15 amino acids. The germline V gene encodes CDR1 SGDLS and CDR2 YYNGEE. The CDR3, as DNA: TGTGCCAGCAGCCTCCGACAGATGCTTAACTATGGCTACACCTTC. It encodes CASSLRQMLNYGYTF.

DNA of the CDR3: TGTGCCAGCAGTGCCACTGGACTAGCGGCAACCTACGAGCAGTACTTC. Translated, it gives CASSATGLAATYEQYF. The chain uses TRBV27 and TRBJ2-7, with TRBD2 matching over 10 bases. The CDR3 contains 16 residues. CDR1 is MNHEY and CDR2 is SMNVEV in the germline V gene (reference sequence). V trimming: 5 bases; J trimming: 2 bases; junction bases outside the gene matches: 9.